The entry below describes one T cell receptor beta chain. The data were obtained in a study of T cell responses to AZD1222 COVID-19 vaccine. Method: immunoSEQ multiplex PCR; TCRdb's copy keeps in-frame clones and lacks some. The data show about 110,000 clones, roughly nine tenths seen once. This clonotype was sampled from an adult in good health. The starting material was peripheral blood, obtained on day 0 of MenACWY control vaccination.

In nucleotides, the CDR3 is TGCGCCAGCAGCCAAGAAGGACAGACTAACTATGGCTACACCTTC. This translates into CASSQEGQTNYGYTF. The chain joins TRBV4-1 to TRBJ1-2; possible D gene TRBD1, 6 bases. Germline V gives CDR1 MGHRA, CDR2 YSYEKL. The germline V and J ends were trimmed by 0 bases and 0 bases, with 8 bases remaining between them. This CDR3 is built from 15 residues.